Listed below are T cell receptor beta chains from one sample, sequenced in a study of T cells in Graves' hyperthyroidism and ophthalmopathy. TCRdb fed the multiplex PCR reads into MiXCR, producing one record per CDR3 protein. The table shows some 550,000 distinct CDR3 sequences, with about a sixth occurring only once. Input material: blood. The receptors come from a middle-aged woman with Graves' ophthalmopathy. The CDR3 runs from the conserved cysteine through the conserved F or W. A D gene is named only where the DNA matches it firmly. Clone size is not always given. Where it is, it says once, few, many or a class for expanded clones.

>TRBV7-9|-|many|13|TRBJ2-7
CASSSLIRSEQYF
TGTGCCAGCAGCTCCCTTATACGTTCCGAGCAGTACTTC
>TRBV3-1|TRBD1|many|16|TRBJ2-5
CASSPGMGQGQETQYF
TGTGCCAGCAGCCCTGGGATGGGACAGGGTCAAGAGACCCAGTACTTC
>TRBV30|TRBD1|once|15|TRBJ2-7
CAWSSETGSSYEQYF
TGTGCCTGGAGTTCAGAGACAGGGAGCTCCTACGAGCAGTACTTC
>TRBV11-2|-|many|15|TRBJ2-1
CASSPKNGIHNEQFF
TGTGCCAGCAGCCCGAAAAACGGAATTCACAATGAGCAGTTCTTC
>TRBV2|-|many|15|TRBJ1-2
CASSETTTGFYGYTF
TGTGCCAGCAGTGAGACCACGACAGGTTTCTATGGCTACACCTTC
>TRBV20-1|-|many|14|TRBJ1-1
CSARPSAVNTEAFF
TGCAGTGCTAGACCTTCAGCTGTGAACACTGAAGCTTTCTTT
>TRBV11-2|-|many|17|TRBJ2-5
CASSFWGLADSQETQYF
TGTGCCAGCAGCTTTTGGGGGCTAGCGGACTCTCAGGAGACCCAGTACTTC
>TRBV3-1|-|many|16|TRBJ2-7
CASSQDIGSSYGEQYF
TGTGCCAGCAGCCAAGATATTGGCAGTTCGTATGGCGAGCAGTACTTC
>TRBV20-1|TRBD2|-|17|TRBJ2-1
CSASSHRSAGGGGEQFF
TGCAGTGCTAGTTCCCACCGATCAGCGGGAGGAGGTGGTGAGCAGTTCTTC
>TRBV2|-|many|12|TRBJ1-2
CASSQNGDGYTF
TGTGCCAGCAGCCAAAACGGGGATGGCTACACCTTC
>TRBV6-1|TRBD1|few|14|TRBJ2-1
CAHQKDRGDNEQFF
TGTGCCCACCAAAAGGACAGGGGCGACAATGAGCAGTTCTTC
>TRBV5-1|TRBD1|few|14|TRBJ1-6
CASSFQGANSPLHF
TGCGCCAGCAGCTTCCAGGGGGCAAATTCACCCCTCCACTTT
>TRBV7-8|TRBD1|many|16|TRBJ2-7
CASSLKPRGQPYEQYF
TGTGCCAGCAGCTTAAAACCGAGGGGACAGCCCTACGAGCAGTACTTC
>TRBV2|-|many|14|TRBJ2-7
CASRRDKLVYEQYF
TGTGCCAGCAGGCGGGACAAGCTTGTCTACGAGCAGTACTTC
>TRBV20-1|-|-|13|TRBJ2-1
CSATPGGYNEQFF
TGCAGTGCCACTCCAGGGGGGTACAATGAGCAGTTCTTC
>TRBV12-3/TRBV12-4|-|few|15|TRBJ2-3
CASSFEGDSTDTQYF
TGTGCCAGCAGTTTTGAGGGGGATAGCACAGATACGCAGTATTTT
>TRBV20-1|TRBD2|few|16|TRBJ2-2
CSARDGAGGETGELFF
TGCAGTGCTAGAGATGGAGCGGGAGGGGAGACCGGGGAGCTGTTTTTT
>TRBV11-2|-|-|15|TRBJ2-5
CASSSEGAMQETQYF
TGTGCCAGCAGCTCGGAGGGGGCGATGCAAGAGACCCAGTACTTC
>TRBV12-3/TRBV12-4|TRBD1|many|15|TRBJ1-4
CASSPQTGGNEKLFF
TGTGCCAGCAGCCCGCAGACAGGGGGTAATGAAAAACTGTTTTTT
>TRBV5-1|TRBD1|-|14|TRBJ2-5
CASSSGRGQETQYF
TGCGCCAGCAGCTCCGGCAGGGGGCAAGAGACCCAGTACTTC
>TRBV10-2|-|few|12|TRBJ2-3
CASGTGSDTQYF
TGCGCCAGCGGAACCGGGAGTGATACGCAGTATTTT
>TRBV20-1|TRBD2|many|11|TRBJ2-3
CSARGGDTQYF
TGCAGTGCTCGCGGGGGGGATACGCAGTATTTT
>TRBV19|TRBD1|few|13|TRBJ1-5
CASHGQGNQPQHF
TGTGCCAGCCACGGACAGGGGAATCAGCCCCAGCATTTT
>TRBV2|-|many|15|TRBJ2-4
CASSELLVAKNIQYF
TGTGCCAGCAGTGAACTTCTTGTAGCCAAAAACATTCAGTACTTC
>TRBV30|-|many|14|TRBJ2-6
CAWDKSSGANVLTF
TGTGCCTGGGACAAAAGCTCTGGGGCCAACGTCCTGACTTTC
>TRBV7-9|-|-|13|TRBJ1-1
CASSLNQYTEASF
TGTGCCAGCAGCTTAAATCAGTACACTGAAGCTTCCTTT